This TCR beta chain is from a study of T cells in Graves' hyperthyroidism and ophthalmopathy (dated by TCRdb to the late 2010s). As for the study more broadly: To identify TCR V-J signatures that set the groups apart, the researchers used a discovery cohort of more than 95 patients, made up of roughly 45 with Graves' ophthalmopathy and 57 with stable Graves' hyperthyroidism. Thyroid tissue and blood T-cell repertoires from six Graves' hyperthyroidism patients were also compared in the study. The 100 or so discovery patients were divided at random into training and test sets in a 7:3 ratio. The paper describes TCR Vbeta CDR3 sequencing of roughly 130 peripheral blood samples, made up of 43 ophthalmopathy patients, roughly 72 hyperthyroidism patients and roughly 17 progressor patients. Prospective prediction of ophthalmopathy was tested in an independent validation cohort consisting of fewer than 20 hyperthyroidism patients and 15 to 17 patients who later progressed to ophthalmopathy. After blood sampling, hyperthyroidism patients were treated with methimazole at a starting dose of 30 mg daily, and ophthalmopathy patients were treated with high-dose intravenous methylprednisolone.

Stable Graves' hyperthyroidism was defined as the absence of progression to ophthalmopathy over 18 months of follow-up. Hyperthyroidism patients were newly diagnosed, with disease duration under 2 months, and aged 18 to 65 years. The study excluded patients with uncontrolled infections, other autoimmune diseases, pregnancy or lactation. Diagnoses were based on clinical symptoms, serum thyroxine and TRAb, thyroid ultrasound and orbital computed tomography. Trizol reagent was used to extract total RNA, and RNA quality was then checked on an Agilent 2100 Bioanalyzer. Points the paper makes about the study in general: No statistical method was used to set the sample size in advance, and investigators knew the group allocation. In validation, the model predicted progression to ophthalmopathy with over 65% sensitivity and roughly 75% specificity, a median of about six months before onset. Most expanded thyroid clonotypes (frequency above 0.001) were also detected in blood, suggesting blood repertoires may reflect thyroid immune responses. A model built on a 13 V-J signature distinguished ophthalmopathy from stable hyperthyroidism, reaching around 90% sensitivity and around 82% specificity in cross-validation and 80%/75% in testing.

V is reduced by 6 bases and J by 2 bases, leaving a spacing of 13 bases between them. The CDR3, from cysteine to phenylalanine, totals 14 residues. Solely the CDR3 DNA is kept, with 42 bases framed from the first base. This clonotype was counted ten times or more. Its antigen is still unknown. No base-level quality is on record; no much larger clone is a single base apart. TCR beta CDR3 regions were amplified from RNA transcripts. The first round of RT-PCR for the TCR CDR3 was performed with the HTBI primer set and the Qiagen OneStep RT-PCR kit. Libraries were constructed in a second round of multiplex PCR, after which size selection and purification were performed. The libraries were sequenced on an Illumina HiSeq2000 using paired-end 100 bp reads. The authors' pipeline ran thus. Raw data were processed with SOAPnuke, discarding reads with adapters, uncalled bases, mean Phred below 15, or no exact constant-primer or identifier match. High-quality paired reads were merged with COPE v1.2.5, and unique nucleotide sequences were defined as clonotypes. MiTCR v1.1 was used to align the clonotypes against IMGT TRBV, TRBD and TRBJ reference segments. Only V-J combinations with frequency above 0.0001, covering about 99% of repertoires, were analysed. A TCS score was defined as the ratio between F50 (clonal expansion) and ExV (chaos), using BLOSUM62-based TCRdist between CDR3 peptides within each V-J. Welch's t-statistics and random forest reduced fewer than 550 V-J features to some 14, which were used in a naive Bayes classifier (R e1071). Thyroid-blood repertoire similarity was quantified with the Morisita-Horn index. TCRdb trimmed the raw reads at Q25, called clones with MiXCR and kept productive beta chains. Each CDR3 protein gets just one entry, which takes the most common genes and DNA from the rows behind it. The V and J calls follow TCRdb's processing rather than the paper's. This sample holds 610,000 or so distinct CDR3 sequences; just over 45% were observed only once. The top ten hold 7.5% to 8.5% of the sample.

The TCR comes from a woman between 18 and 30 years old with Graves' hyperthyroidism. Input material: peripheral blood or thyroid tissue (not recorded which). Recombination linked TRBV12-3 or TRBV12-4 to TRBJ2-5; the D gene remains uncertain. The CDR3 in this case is CASSRRESQETQYF. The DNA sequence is TGTGCCAGCAGCCGAAGGGAATCACAAGAGACCCAGTACTTC.